This TCR beta chain was sequenced for a study of response to subunit inactivated influenza vaccine. Notes on this clonotype: Its matching antigen is unknown.

Germline loops: CDR1 SGHAT, CDR2 FQNNGV. V gave up 4 bases and J gave up 5 bases; unmatched junction bases: 12. This CDR3 comprises 16 residues. One entry per CDR3 protein, called by TCRdb with MiXCR from the RT-PCR reads. Of about 530,000 distinct CDR3 sequences listed, roughly 12% are singletons. Study-level results: After each seasonal influenza vaccination, few new T cells are recruited, the authors suggested.

This clonotype was sampled from a man between 45 and 60 years old who received an inactivated influenza vaccine. The rearrangement joins TRBV11-2 to TRBJ2-7; 9 bases match TRBD1. Sequences were derived from PBMCs from blood, sampled on the day of vaccination. The DNA of the CDR3 is TGTGCCAGCAGCTCTAACAGGGGGCTGAATGTCCACGAGCAGTACTTC. This encodes CASSSNRGLNVHEQYF.